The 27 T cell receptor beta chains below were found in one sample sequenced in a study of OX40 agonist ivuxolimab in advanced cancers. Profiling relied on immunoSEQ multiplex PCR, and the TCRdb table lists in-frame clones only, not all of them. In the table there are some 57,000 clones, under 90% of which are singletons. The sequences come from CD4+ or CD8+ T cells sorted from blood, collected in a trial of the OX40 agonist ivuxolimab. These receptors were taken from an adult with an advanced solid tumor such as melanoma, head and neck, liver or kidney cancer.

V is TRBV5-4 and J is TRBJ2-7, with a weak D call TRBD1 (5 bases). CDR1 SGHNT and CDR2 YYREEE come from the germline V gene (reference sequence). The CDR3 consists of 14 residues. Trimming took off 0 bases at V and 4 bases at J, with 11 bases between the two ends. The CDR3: CASSLEQGRYEQYF. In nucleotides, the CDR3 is TGTGCCAGCAGCTTGGAGCAGGGTCGTTACGAGCAGTACTTC.

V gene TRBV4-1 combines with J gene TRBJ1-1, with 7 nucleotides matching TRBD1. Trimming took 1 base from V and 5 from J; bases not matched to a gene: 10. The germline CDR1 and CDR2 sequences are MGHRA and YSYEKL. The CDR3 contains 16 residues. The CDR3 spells CASSQGLRTGPTEAFF. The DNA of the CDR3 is TGCGCCAGCAGCCAAGGACTTAGGACAGGTCCGACTGAAGCTTTCTTT.

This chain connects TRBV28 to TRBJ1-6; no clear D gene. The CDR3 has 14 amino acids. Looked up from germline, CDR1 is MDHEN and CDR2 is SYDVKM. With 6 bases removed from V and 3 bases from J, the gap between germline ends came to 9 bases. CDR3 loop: CASSPPDYNSPLHF. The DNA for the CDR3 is TGTGCCAGCAGCCCGCCCGACTATAATTCACCCCTCCACTTT. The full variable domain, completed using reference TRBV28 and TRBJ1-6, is DVKVTQSSRYLVKRTGEKVFLECVQDMDHENMFWYRQDPGLGLRLIYFSYDVKMKEKGDIPEGYSVSREKKERFSLILESASTNQTSMYLCASSPPDYNSPLHFGNGTRLTVT.

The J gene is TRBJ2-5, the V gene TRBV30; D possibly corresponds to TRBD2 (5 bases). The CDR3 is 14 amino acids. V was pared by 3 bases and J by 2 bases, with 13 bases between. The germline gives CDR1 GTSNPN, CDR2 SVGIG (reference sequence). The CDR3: CAWREVGRQETQYF. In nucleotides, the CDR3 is TGTGCCTGGAGGGAGGTGGGCAGACAAGAGACCCAGTACTTC.

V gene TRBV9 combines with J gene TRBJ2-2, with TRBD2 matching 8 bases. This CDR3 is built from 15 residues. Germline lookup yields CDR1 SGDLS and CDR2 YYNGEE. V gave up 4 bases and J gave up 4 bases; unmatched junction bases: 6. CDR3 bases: TGTGCCAGCAGCCCCCGGGGGGGGAGCACCGGGGAGCTGTTTTTT. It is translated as CASSPRGGSTGELFF. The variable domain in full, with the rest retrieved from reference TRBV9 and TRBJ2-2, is DSGVTQTPKHLITATGQRVTLRCSPRSGDLSVYWYQQSLDQGLQFLIQYYNGEERAKGNILERFSAQQFPDLHSELNLSSLELGDSALYFCASSPRGGSTGELFFGEGSRLTVL.

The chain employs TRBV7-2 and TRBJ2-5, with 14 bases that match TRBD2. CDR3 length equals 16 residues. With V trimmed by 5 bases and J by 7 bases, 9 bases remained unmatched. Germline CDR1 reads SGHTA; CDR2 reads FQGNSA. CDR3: CASSPRLAGGRGTQYF. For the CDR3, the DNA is TGTGCCAGCAGCCCCCGACTAGCGGGAGGGCGGGGGACCCAGTACTTC.

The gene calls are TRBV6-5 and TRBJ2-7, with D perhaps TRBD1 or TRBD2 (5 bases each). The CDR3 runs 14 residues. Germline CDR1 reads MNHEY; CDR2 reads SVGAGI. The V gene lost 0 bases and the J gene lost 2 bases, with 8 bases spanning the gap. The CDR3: CASSYSSGPYEQYF. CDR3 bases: TGTGCCAGCAGTTACTCATCGGGGCCCTACGAGCAGTACTTC.

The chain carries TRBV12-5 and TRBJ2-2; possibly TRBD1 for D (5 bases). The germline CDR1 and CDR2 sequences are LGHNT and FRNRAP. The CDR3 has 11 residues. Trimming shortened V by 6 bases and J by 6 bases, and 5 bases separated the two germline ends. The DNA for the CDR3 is TGTGCTAGTGGCAGGGCCGGGGAGCTGTTTTTT. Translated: CASGRAGELFF.

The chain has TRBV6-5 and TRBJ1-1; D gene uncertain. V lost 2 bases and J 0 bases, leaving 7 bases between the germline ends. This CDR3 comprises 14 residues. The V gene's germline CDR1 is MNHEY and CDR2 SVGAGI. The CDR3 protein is CASSYTDMNTEAFF. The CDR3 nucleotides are TGTGCCAGCAGTTACACAGACATGAACACTGAAGCTTTCTTT.

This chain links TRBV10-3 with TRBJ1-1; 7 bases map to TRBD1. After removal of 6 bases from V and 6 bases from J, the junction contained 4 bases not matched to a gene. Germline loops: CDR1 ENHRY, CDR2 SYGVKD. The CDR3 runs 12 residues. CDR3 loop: CAIRDRSAEAFF. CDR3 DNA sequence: TGTGCCATCAGGGACAGGTCGGCTGAAGCTTTCTTT.

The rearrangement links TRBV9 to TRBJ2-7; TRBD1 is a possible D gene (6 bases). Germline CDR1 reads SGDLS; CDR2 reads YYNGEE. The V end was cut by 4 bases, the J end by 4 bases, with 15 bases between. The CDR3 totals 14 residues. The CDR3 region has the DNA TGTGCCAGCAGCCCACAACAGGGATGGTACGAGCAGTACTTC. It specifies CASSPQQGWYEQYF.

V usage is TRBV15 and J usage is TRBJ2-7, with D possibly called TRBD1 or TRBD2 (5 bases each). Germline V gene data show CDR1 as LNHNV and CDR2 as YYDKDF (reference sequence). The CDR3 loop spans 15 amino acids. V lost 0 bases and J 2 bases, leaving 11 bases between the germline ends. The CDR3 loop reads CATSRDPGPPYEQYF. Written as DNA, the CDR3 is TGTGCCACCAGCAGAGATCCGGGACCCCCCTACGAGCAGTACTTC.

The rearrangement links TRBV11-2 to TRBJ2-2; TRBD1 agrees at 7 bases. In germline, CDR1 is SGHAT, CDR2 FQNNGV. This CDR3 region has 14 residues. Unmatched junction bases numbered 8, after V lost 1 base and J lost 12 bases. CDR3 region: CASSLARGRGKLFF. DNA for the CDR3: TGTGCCAGCAGCTTAGCCAGGGGGAGAGGGAAGCTGTTTTTT.

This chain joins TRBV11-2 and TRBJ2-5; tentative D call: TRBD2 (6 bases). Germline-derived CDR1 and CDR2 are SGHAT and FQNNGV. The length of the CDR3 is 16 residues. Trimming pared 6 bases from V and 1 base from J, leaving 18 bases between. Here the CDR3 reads CASRSTRGGGQETQYF. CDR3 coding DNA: TGTGCCAGCAGATCCACTCGGGGAGGAGGCCAAGAGACCCAGTACTTC.

This chain's CDR3 is CASSLDARGGQETQYF. The CDR3 DNA follows: TGTGCCAGCAGCTTAGATGCCAGGGGGGGACAAGAGACCCAGTACTTC. This chain connects TRBV7-9 to TRBJ2-5, with D perhaps matching TRBD1 or TRBD2 (7 bases each). In germline, CDR1 is SEHNR, CDR2 FQNEAQ (reference sequence). The V end lost 1 base, the J end lost 2 bases, and 14 bases lay between the germline ends. The CDR3 spans 16 residues. The full variable domain, its missing parts supplied by reference TRBV7-9 and TRBJ2-5, is DTGVSQNPRHKITKRGQNVTFRCDPISEHNRLYWYRQTLGQGPEFLTYFQNEAQLEKSRLLSDRFSAERPKGSFSTLEIQRTEQGDSAMYLCASSLDARGGQETQYFGPGTRLLVL.

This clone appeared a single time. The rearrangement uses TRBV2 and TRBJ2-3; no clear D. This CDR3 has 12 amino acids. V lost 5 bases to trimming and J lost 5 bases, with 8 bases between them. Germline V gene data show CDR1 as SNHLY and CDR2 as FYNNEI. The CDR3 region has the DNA TGTGCCAGCAGTAACCTCCTAGATACGCAGTATTTT. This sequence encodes CASSNLLDTQYF.

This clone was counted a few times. In nucleotides, the CDR3 is TGTGCCAGCGAGACAGAAAATTCACCCCTCCACTTT. Amino acid sequence: CASETENSPLHF. The chain is built from TRBV2 and TRBJ1-6; D is possibly TRBD1 (5 bases). Germline-derived CDR1 and CDR2 are SNHLY and FYNNEI. Trimming left V 8 bases short and J 7 bases short, with 9 bases between. The CDR3 is made up of 12 amino acids.

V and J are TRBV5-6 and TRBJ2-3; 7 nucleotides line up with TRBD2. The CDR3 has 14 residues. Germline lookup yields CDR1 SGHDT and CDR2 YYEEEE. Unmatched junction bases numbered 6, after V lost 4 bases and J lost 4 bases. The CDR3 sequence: CASSPTSEADTQYF. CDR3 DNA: TGTGCCAGCAGCCCTACTAGCGAAGCAGATACGCAGTATTTT.

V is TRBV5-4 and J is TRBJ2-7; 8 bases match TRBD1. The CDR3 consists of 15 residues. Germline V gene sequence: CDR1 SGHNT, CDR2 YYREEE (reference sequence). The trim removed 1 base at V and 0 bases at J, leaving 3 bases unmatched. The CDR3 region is CASSLQGAGSYEQYF. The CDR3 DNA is TGTGCCAGCAGCTTGCAGGGGGCAGGCTCCTACGAGCAGTACTTC.

Here the CDR3 reads CASSLGQNTEAFF. CDR3 nucleotides: TGTGCCAGCAGCTTAGGGCAAAACACTGAAGCTTTCTTT. The chain is built from TRBV7-9 and TRBJ1-1; no clear D gene. The germline gives CDR1 SEHNR, CDR2 FQNEAQ (reference sequence). V was trimmed by 1 base and J by 2 bases, leaving 5 bases between them. The CDR3 spans 13 residues.

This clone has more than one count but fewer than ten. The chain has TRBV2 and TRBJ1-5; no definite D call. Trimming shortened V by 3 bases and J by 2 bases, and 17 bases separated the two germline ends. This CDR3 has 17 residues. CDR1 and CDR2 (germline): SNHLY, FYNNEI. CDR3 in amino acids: CASSEREGGTGNQPQHF. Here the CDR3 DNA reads TGTGCCAGCAGTGAGAGGGAAGGTGGAACTGGCAATCAGCCCCAGCATTTT.

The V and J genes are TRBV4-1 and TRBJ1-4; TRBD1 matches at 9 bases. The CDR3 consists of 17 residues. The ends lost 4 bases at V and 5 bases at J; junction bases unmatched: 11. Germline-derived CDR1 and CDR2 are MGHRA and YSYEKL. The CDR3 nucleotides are TGCGCCAGCAGCCCTCCTGTAACTGGACAGGGGAATGAAAAACTGTTTTTT. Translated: CASSPPVTGQGNEKLFF.

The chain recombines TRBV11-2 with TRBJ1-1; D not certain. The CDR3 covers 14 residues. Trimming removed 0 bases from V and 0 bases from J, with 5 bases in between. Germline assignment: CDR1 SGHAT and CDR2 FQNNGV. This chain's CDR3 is CASSLEQMNTEAFF. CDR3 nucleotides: TGTGCCAGCAGCTTAGAACAGATGAACACTGAAGCTTTCTTT.

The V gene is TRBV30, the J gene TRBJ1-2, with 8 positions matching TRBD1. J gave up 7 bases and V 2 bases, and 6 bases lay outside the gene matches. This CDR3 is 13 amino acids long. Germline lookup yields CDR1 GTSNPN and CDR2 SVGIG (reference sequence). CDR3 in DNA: TGTGCCTGGAGTACCGACAGGGGAGGTGGCTACACCTTC. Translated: CAWSTDRGGGYTF.

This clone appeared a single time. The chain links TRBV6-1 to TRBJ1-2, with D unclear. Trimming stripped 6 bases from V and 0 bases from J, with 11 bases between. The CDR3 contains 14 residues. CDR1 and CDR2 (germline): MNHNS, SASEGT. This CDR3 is CASSPTTSNYGYTF. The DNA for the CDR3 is TGTGCCAGCAGCCCTACTACCTCTAACTATGGCTACACCTTC.

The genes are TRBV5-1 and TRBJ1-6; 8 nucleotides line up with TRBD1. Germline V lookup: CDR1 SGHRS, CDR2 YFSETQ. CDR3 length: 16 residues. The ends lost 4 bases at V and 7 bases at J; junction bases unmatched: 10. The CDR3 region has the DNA TGCGCCAGCAGCCTAGGACAGGGCGAGTTGAATTCACCCCTCCACTTT. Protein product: CASSLGQGELNSPLHF.

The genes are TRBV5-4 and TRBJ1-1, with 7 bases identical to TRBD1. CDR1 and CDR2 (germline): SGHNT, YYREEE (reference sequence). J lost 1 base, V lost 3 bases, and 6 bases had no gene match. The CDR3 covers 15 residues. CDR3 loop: CASSSGGQRNTEAFF. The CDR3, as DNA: TGTGCCAGCAGCTCCGGGGGACAGCGGAACACTGAAGCTTTCTTT.